Listed below are T cell receptor beta chains from one sample, sequenced in a study of neurological immune-mediated disorders. One entry per CDR3 protein, called by TCRdb with MiXCR from the 5' RACE reads. The data show some 55,000 distinct CDR3 sequences, roughly 8% seen once. The specimen was PBMCs. The receptor source for this set is a woman between 35 and 50 years old in good health. Each CDR3 is given with its conserved first and last residue. Each record gives: D gene, V gene, clone size, J gene, CDR3 protein, CDR3 DNA. D genes are given only for firm matches. Clone size appears in some rows only: once, few, many, or a class for an expanded clone.

d_gene: NA; v_gene: TRBV14; abundance: many; j_gene: TRBJ2-5; CDR3aa: CASSPQMRIARQETQYF; CDR3nt: TGTGCCAGCAGCCCTCAGATGAGGATCGCCCGCCAAGAGACCCAGTACTTC
d_gene: TRBD1; v_gene: TRBV7-3; abundance: many; j_gene: TRBJ1-1; CDR3aa: CASSPSPTGDTEAFF; CDR3nt: TGTGCCAGCAGTCCCTCCCCGACAGGGGACACTGAAGCTTTCTTT
d_gene: TRBD2; v_gene: TRBV15; abundance: many; j_gene: TRBJ2-3; CDR3aa: CATSRDQAGGPDTQYF; CDR3nt: TGTGCCACCAGCAGAGATCAAGCGGGAGGGCCAGATACGCAGTATTTT
d_gene: TRBD1; v_gene: TRBV12-3/TRBV12-4; abundance: NA; j_gene: TRBJ1-2; CDR3aa: CASSPRRQGVRGYTF; CDR3nt: TGTGCCAGCAGCCCTCGCCGACAGGGGGTCCGCGGCTACACCTTC
d_gene: TRBD2; v_gene: TRBV12-3/TRBV12-4; abundance: NA; j_gene: TRBJ2-1; CDR3aa: CASSLVSSGAYNEQFF; CDR3nt: TGTGCCAGCAGTTTAGTCTCCAGCGGGGCCTACAATGAGCAGTTCTTC
d_gene: NA; v_gene: TRBV20-1; abundance: many; j_gene: TRBJ2-1; CDR3aa: CSARDTARPYNEQFF; CDR3nt: TGCAGTGCTAGAGATACGGCGCGGCCATACAATGAGCAGTTCTTC
d_gene: NA; v_gene: TRBV7-8; abundance: many; j_gene: TRBJ1-1; CDR3aa: CASSGSSGVDTEAFF; CDR3nt: TGTGCCAGCAGCGGAAGCTCGGGGGTGGACACTGAAGCTTTCTTT
d_gene: NA; v_gene: TRBV20-1; abundance: many; j_gene: TRBJ1-4; CDR3aa: CSAATRQANEKLFF; CDR3nt: TGCAGTGCTGCTACCCGTCAGGCTAATGAAAAACTGTTTTTT
d_gene: TRBD1; v_gene: TRBV12-3/TRBV12-4; abundance: many; j_gene: TRBJ1-5; CDR3aa: CASSTTGVRNQPQHF; CDR3nt: TGTGCCAGCAGTACAACAGGGGTACGCAATCAGCCCCAGCATTTT
d_gene: TRBD1; v_gene: TRBV5-5; abundance: many; j_gene: TRBJ2-7; CDR3aa: CASSRDRGDSYEQYF; CDR3nt: TGTGCCAGCAGCCGCGACAGGGGGGACTCCTACGAGCAGTACTTC
d_gene: TRBD2; v_gene: TRBV20-1; abundance: many; j_gene: TRBJ2-1; CDR3aa: CSAIKGWTSGSGEQFF; CDR3nt: TGCAGTGCCATAAAGGGCTGGACTAGCGGTTCGGGTGAGCAGTTCTTC
d_gene: NA; v_gene: TRBV7-8; abundance: many; j_gene: TRBJ2-2; CDR3aa: CASSLLSVGSNTGELFF; CDR3nt: TGTGCCAGCAGCTTATTAAGTGTGGGTTCGAACACCGGGGAGCTGTTTTTT
d_gene: NA; v_gene: TRBV6-5; abundance: many; j_gene: TRBJ2-7; CDR3aa: CASSYNRFSSYEQYF; CDR3nt: TGTGCCAGCAGTTACAACCGCTTTTCAAGTTACGAGCAGTACTTC
d_gene: NA; v_gene: TRBV4-3; abundance: many; j_gene: TRBJ2-3; CDR3aa: CASSQEREPFTDTQYF; CDR3nt: TGCGCCAGCAGCCAAGAACGGGAGCCCTTCACAGATACGCAGTATTTT
d_gene: TRBD2; v_gene: TRBV5-1; abundance: many; j_gene: TRBJ2-7; CDR3aa: CASSTTSDHYEQYF; CDR3nt: TGCGCCAGCAGCACGACTAGCGACCACTACGAGCAGTACTTC
d_gene: NA; v_gene: TRBV30; abundance: many; j_gene: TRBJ1-1; CDR3aa: CAWSVAENTEAFF; CDR3nt: TGTGCCTGGAGTGTCGCGGAGAACACTGAAGCTTTCTTT
d_gene: NA; v_gene: TRBV20-1; abundance: many; j_gene: TRBJ1-2; CDR3aa: CSARPRDRPVNYGYTF; CDR3nt: TGCAGTGCTAGACCCAGGGACCGACCCGTTAACTATGGCTACACCTTC
d_gene: TRBD1; v_gene: TRBV12-3/TRBV12-4; abundance: many; j_gene: TRBJ2-1; CDR3aa: CASSYMTGTIGNEQFF; CDR3nt: TGTGCCAGCAGCTATATGACAGGGACGATAGGTAATGAGCAGTTCTTC
d_gene: TRBD1; v_gene: TRBV20-1; abundance: many; j_gene: TRBJ2-2; CDR3aa: CSASGQGNTGELFF; CDR3nt: TGCAGTGCCAGCGGACAGGGGAACACCGGGGAGCTGTTTTTT
d_gene: NA; v_gene: TRBV5-5; abundance: many; j_gene: TRBJ1-1; CDR3aa: CASSLATGSSYAEAFF; CDR3nt: TGTGCCAGCAGCTTGGCCACAGGGTCGAGTTATGCTGAAGCTTTCTTT